What follows describes a single T cell receptor beta chain. What it binds is unknown. This specimen belongs to a study of a mutant IDH1 vaccine in newly diagnosed glioma. Study-wide background: In some groups vaccination began 4-6 weeks post-radiotherapy; others received it with temozolomide. Averaging around 40 years of age, treated patients were about 62% male and approximately 38% female. Patients' prior therapy spanned radiotherapy, temozolomide, or both; most underwent both.

Here immunoSEQ multiplex PCR was the method, and the copy in TCRdb shows in-frame clones only, minus some. The table has about 45,000 clones, approximately 92% seen once. Time point in this sample: week 35, safety follow-up. Vaccination used 300 ug of mutant IDH1 20-mer peptide per dose, with topical imiquimod. Astrocytomas found in donors were new, WHO grade 3 or 4, IDH1-mutant and ATRX-lost. This sequence was found in a man aged 45-65 years with glioma. Sequences were derived from PBMCs, sampled from a glioma patient whose treatment included an IDH1 peptide vaccine.

DNA for the CDR3: TGTGCCAGCAGCTTAGCGCACAGGGGAAATGAAGCTTTCTTT. It encodes CASSLAHRGNEAFF. The V and J genes are TRBV11-1 and TRBJ1-1, with 7 bases lining up with TRBD1. The CDR3 is made up of 14 amino acids. V lost 0 bases, J lost 7 bases, and 5 bases stayed unmatched. Germline CDR1 is SGHAT and CDR2 is FQDESV (reference sequence).